This is a list of T cell receptor beta chains from one sample in a study of cytomegalovirus exposure and HLA in healthy donors. Data came from immunoSEQ multiplex PCR; TCRdb stores just in-frame clones and leaves some out. Of 250,000 to 350,000 clones listed, 70% to 90% are singletons. The sequenced material came from PBMCs. Receptors originate from a man under 40 in good health and CMV-seronegative. CDR3s leave out the opening cysteine and the closing phenylalanine or tryptophan.

j_call: TRBJ2-3
v_call: TRBV25-1
cdr3_length: 14
cdr3_aa: ASSGGTGGSGDTQY

j_call: TRBJ2-4
v_call: TRBV29-1
cdr3_length: 11
cdr3_aa: SVAFPGENIQY

j_call: TRBJ1-3
v_call: TRBV6-6
cdr3_length: 12
cdr3_aa: ASNGAGGGNTIY

j_call: TRBJ1-5
v_call: TRBV18
cdr3_length: 12
cdr3_aa: ASSPGAYNQPQH

j_call: TRBJ2-3
v_call: TRBV11-2
cdr3_length: 14
cdr3_aa: ASSRFSGGHTDTQY

j_call: TRBJ1-5
v_call: TRBV19
cdr3_length: 13
cdr3_aa: ASTPGQGFDQPQH

j_call: TRBJ1-6
v_call: TRBV6-1
cdr3_length: 13
cdr3_aa: ASSVGTGYNSPLH

j_call: TRBJ1-5
v_call: TRBV6-5
cdr3_length: 13
cdr3_aa: ASSLDRYSNQPQH

j_call: TRBJ2-3
v_call: TRBV5-5
cdr3_length: 14
cdr3_aa: ASSSLGSGAPDTQY

j_call: TRBJ1-2
v_call: TRBV18
cdr3_length: 12
cdr3_aa: ASSPLGTDYGYT

j_call: TRBJ2-5
v_call: TRBV10-3
cdr3_length: 14
cdr3_aa: AISTTGGSPQETQY

j_call: TRBJ1-1
v_call: TRBV18
cdr3_length: 15
cdr3_aa: ASSSGTGGVTNTEAF

j_call: TRBJ1-2
v_call: TRBV7-2
cdr3_length: 15
cdr3_aa: ASSLVPTRGRDYGYT

j_call: TRBJ1-2
v_call: TRBV6-5
cdr3_length: 12
cdr3_aa: ASSYGQENYGYT

j_call: TRBJ2-3
v_call: TRBV7-9
cdr3_length: 14
cdr3_aa: ASSSGTGVGTDTQY

j_call: TRBJ1-3
v_call: TRBV6-6
cdr3_length: 13
cdr3_aa: ASSTGQWAGNTIY

j_call: TRBJ1-1
v_call: TRBV28
cdr3_length: 11
cdr3_aa: ASSLTGGTEAF

j_call: TRBJ2-2
v_call: TRBV27
cdr3_length: 13
cdr3_aa: ASSLSRVGTGELF

j_call: TRBJ1-2
v_call: TRBV29-1
cdr3_length: 9
cdr3_aa: SDRQGDGYT